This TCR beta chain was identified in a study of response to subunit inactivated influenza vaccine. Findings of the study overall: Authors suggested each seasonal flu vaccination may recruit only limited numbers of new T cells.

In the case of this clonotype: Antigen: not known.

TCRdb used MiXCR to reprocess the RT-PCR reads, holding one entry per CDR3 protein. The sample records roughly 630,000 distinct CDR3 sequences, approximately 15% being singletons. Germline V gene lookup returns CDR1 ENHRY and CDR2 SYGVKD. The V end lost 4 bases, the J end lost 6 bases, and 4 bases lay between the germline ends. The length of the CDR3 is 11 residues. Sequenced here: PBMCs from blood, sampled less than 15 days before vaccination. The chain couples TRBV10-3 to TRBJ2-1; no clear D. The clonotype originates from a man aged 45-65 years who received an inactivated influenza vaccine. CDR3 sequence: CAISVTNEQFF. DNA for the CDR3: TGTGCCATCAGTGTAACCAATGAGCAGTTCTTC.